This is a list of T cell receptor beta chains from one sample in a study of Tregs in tolerant kidney transplant recipients. These receptors are not linked to any known antigen. The repertoire was sequenced with immunoSEQ multiplex PCR; TCRdb's copy has only in-frame clones and lacks some. The data contain fewer than 40,000 clones, about 79% of them singletons. The sequencing input was Tregs from blood cultured with allogeneic cells. Source of these receptors: a human donor in good health. Both conserved end residues are part of each CDR3. D genes are given only for firm matches. Part of the rows lack a size; the others show once, few, many or a class for expanded clones.

.	TRBV21-1	.	TRBJ2-7	TGTGCCAGCAGCAAGGGGGGGCCTAAGGACAGGGGCTACGAGCAGTACTTC	CASSKGGPKDRGYEQYF
.	TRBV5-1	.	TRBJ2-1	TGCGCCAGCAGCTTGGGAGGCTCCTACAATGAGCAGTTCTTC	CASSLGGSYNEQFF
TRBD1	TRBV5-1	.	TRBJ2-2	TGCGCCAGCAGCTCCACAGCAGGGGGCGTCACCGGGGAGCTGTTTTTT	CASSSTAGGVTGELFF
.	TRBV19	.	TRBJ1-1	TGTGCCAGTAGTGTGGGGACCCGGAACACTGAAGCTTTCTTT	CASSVGTRNTEAFF
TRBD1	TRBV7-8	once	TRBJ1-5	TGTGCCAGCAGCCCCGGGACAGCTAATCAGCCCCAGCATTTT	CASSPGTANQPQHF
.	TRBV7-2	.	TRBJ1-3	TGTGCCAGCAGCTTTGGGGGAACCATATATTTT	CASSFGGTIYF
.	TRBV7-3	.	TRBJ1-1	TGTGCCAGCAGCGCCTATGTCGGGGACACTGAAGCTTTCTTT	CASSAYVGDTEAFF
.	TRBV6-1	.	TRBJ2-3	TGTGCCACCTCAAGAAGGGGGAGCACAGATACGCAGTATTTT	CATSRRGSTDTQYF
TRBD2	TRBV4-1	.	TRBJ2-1	TGCGCCAGCAGCCACCCCTTAGGGGGGACTAGCGGTTCCCTATCCTACAATGAGCAGTTCTTC	CASSHPLGGTSGSLSYNEQFF
.	TRBV18	.	TRBJ1-5	TGTGCCAGCTCACCGGGATTGAAGCAGCCCCAGCATTTT	CASSPGLKQPQHF
.	TRBV11-2	.	TRBJ2-7	TGTGCCAGCAGCGGGAGTCTCTACGAGCAGTACTTC	CASSGSLYEQYF
TRBD1	TRBV5-8	.	TRBJ1-2	TGTGCCAGCAGCTGGGACAGCCGGTATGGCTACACCTTC	CASSWDSRYGYTF
.	TRBV6-5	few	TRBJ1-5	TGTGCCAGCAGTTACTCTCAGGTAAATCAGCCCCAGCATTTT	CASSYSQVNQPQHF
TRBD1	TRBV5-5	.	TRBJ2-7	TGTGCCAGCAGCTTTTTTGACAGGGGTAACGAGCAGTACTTC	CASSFFDRGNEQYF
.	TRBV11-2	.	TRBJ2-7	TGTGCCAGCAGCTTAGATGAGGGCCCCTACGAGCAGTACTTC	CASSLDEGPYEQYF
TRBD2	TRBV11-3	few	TRBJ2-1	TGTGCCAGCAGCCGAGGGCGGGAGCCTGCCAGGGAGCAGTTCTTC	CASSRGREPAREQFF
TRBD1	TRBV9	.	TRBJ2-7	TGTGCCAGCAGCATATCGGACAGGGACTACGAGCAGTACTTC	CASSISDRDYEQYF
.	TRBV14	.	TRBJ2-5	TGTGCCAGCAGCCGTCTAAACCAAGAGACCCAGTACTTC	CASSRLNQETQYF
TRBD1	TRBV4-3	.	TRBJ1-2	TGCGCCAGCAGCCAAAACCGGGACAGGGTCTATGGCTACACCTTC	CASSQNRDRVYGYTF
TRBD1	TRBV11-1	.	TRBJ2-1	TGTGCCAGCAGCGCCCCCCAGACAGGGCAGGTCAATGAGCAGTTCTTC	CASSAPQTGQVNEQFF
TRBD1	TRBV6-5	.	TRBJ1-2	TGTGCCAGCAGTTACGCCACAGGGGGCTCGGCTGGCTACACCTTC	CASSYATGGSAGYTF
.	TRBV5-8	.	TRBJ1-1	TGTGCCAGCAGCCCAACCTGGAACACTGAAGCTTTCTTT	CASSPTWNTEAFF
TRBD2	TRBV6-5	.	TRBJ2-1	TGTGCCAGCAGTCGACTAGCGGGAGGGTCAGATGAGCAGTTCTTC	CASSRLAGGSDEQFF
.	TRBV5-1	.	TRBJ1-1	TGCGCCAGCAGCTTGGCCGAGGGGGGCACTGAAGCTTTCTTT	CASSLAEGGTEAFF
.	TRBV18	.	TRBJ2-1	TGTGCCAGCTCCACCGGATTGCCGAATGAGCAGTTCTTC	CASSTGLPNEQFF
TRBD1	TRBV27	.	TRBJ1-2	TGTGCTAGCAGACCCGGGACAGGGGGCTCGGCTAACTATGGCTACACCTTC	CASRPGTGGSANYGYTF
TRBD2	TRBV19	few	TRBJ2-5	TGTGCCAGTAGTATAGCCCCGGGACTAGGAAACCAAGAGACCCAGTACTTC	CASSIAPGLGNQETQYF
.	TRBV5-3	.	TRBJ1-2	TGTGCCAGACGTGTGAGAAAGACCTATGGCTACACCTTC	CARRVRKTYGYTF
.	TRBV5-1	.	TRBJ2-3	TGCGCCAGCAGCTTCTATGGGTTAACGGGGTCCACAGATACGCAGTATTTT	CASSFYGLTGSTDTQYF
TRBD1	TRBV7-9	.	TRBJ1-2	TGTGCCAGCAGCGTTACAGGGGGCGCGGGTTCATTC	CASSVTGGAGSF
TRBD2	TRBV5-1	.	TRBJ2-7	TGCGCCAGCAGCCCTACGACTAGCGGGAAGGCCTACGAGCAGTACTTC	CASSPTTSGKAYEQYF
.	TRBV2	.	TRBJ2-7	TGTGCCAGCAGTGAAGGCGGGGCGCATTACTTC	CASSEGGAHYF
.	TRBV29-1	.	TRBJ2-1	TGCAGCGTTGAAAATTACAATGAGCAGTTCTTC	CSVENYNEQFF
TRBD1	TRBV29-1	.	TRBJ2-7	TGCAGCGCCGAGGACAGGCCCTTCTCCTACGAGCAGTACTTC	CSAEDRPFSYEQYF
TRBD1	TRBV7-9	.	TRBJ2-3	TGTGCCAGCAGCTTAATTCCCGGGACAGGGGCCCATTTT	CASSLIPGTGAHF
.	TRBV20-1	medium-sized	TRBJ1-1	TGCAGTGCTGCTACTTCTTTAGGAGCTTTCTTT	CSAATSLGAFF
.	TRBV9	.	TRBJ1-2	TGTGCCAGCAGCGCAACCCCCCGGGGAAGGTATGGCTACACCTTC	CASSATPRGRYGYTF
TRBD2	TRBV5-6	.	TRBJ2-3	TGTGCCAGCAGCTTGACTGTTAGCGGGTCTAGCACAGATACGCAGTATTTT	CASSLTVSGSSTDTQYF
.	TRBV6-6	.	TRBJ2-7	TGTGCCAGCAGCACTACCCAAATAACTCACGAGCAGTACTTC	CASSTTQITHEQYF
.	TRBV7-9	.	TRBJ1-2	TGTGCCAGCAACCCCGACCCTATCTTCGGCTACACCTTC	CASNPDPIFGYTF
TRBD2	TRBV7-2	.	TRBJ2-1	TGTGCCAGCAGCTTACGACTAGCGGGGGGATACAATGAGCAGTTCTTC	CASSLRLAGGYNEQFF
.	TRBV28	.	TRBJ1-4	TGTGCCAGCAGTAAACCCGGGGGTAATGAAAAACTGTTTTTT	CASSKPGGNEKLFF
.	TRBV7-9	.	TRBJ1-3	TGTGCCAGCAGCCGCAACTCGGGGGCCTCTGGAAACACCATATATTTT	CASSRNSGASGNTIYF
.	TRBV29-1	.	TRBJ1-1	TGCAGCGGAGGGAGTGGGACTGAAGCTTTCTTT	CSGGSGTEAFF
.	TRBV19	.	TRBJ2-5	TGTGCCAGTAGGGGTCCCTTACAGAGCCAAGAGACCCAGTACTTC	CASRGPLQSQETQYF
TRBD1	TRBV11-2	.	TRBJ1-1	TGTGCCAGCAGCTTCAACCGGGACAGGGGACTCTTGAACACTGAAGCTTTCTTT	CASSFNRDRGLLNTEAFF
.	TRBV11-3	.	TRBJ2-5	TGTGCCAGCAGCCCCGGTCACGCCCGGGGGGAGACCCAGTACTTC	CASSPGHARGETQYF
.	TRBV6-5	.	TRBJ2-3	TGTGCCAGCAGTTACTCGATCGTCACAGATACGCAGTATTTT	CASSYSIVTDTQYF
.	TRBV6-5	few	TRBJ2-7	TGTGCCAGCAGTCCCGACAGATACGAGCAGTACTTC	CASSPDRYEQYF
.	TRBV5-1	.	TRBJ1-2	TGCGCCAGCAGCTTGGACCCAGGGGACTTTGGCTACACCTTC	CASSLDPGDFGYTF
TRBD1	TRBV19	.	TRBJ1-5	TGTGCCAGTAGTAGGGGGGACAGCAATAGCAATCAGCCCCAGCATTTT	CASSRGDSNSNQPQHF
.	TRBV7-2	.	TRBJ1-6	TGTGCCAGCAGTTGGACATTGGCTTCACCCCTCCACTTT	CASSWTLASPLHF
.	TRBV6-1	.	TRBJ1-5	TGTGCCAGCAGGTCAGGGGCTGAGGATCAGCCCCAGCATTTT	CASRSGAEDQPQHF
.	TRBV27	.	TRBJ2-7	TGTGCCAGCAGGACATTAGGGCGCGAGCAGTACTTC	CASRTLGREQYF
.	TRBV7-9	.	TRBJ1-2	TGTGCCAGCAGACAGCCAAATAACTATGGCTACACCTTC	CASRQPNNYGYTF
TRBD1	TRBV5-4	.	TRBJ1-1	TGTGCCAGCAGCCCGTCCCAGGGGGCTAGCACTGAAGCTTTCTTT	CASSPSQGASTEAFF
.	TRBV5-1	.	TRBJ2-5	TGCGCCAGCAAGTGGGACAAAGAGACCCAGTACTTC	CASKWDKETQYF